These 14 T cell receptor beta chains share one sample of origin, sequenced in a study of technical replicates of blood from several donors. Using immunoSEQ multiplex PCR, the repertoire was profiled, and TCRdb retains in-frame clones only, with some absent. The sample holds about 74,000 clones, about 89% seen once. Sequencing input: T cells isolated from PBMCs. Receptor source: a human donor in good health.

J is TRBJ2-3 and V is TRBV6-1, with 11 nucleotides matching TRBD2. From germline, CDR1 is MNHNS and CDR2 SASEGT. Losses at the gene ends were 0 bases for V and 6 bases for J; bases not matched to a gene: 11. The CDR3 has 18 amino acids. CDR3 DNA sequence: TGTGCCAGCAGTGAAGCGGGTGCTAGCGGGAGGCTAGAGGATACGCAGTATTTT. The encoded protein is CASSEAGASGRLEDTQYF.

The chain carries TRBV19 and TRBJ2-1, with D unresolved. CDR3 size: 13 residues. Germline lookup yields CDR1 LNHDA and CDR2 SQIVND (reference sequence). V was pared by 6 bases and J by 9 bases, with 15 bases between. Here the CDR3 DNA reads TGTGCCAGTAGCCCGACTGTTTTGGGTGAGCAGTTCTTC. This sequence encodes CASSPTVLGEQFF.

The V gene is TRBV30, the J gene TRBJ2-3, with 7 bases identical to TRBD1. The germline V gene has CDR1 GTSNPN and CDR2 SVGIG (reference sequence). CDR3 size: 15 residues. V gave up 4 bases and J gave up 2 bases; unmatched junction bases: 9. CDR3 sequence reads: CAWIPRDRPTDTQYF. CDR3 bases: TGTGCCTGGATACCTCGGGACAGACCCACAGATACGCAGTATTTT.

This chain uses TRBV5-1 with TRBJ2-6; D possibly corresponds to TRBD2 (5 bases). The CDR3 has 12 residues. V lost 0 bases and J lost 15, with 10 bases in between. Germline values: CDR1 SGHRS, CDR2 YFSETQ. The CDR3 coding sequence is TGCGCCAGCAGCTTGGCTGGAGAGGGCCTGACTTTC. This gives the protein CASSLAGEGLTF.

The CDR3 is CASSLGLQGSETQYF. CDR3 sequence (DNA): TGTGCCAGCAGCTTAGGCCTACAGGGCTCGGAGACCCAGTACTTC. V usage is TRBV11-3 and J usage is TRBJ2-5, with D maybe TRBD1 (6 bases). Trimming removed 1 base at V and 5 bases at J, with 14 bases between. Germline V gene lookup returns CDR1 SGHNT and CDR2 YENEEA. The CDR3 length is 15 residues.

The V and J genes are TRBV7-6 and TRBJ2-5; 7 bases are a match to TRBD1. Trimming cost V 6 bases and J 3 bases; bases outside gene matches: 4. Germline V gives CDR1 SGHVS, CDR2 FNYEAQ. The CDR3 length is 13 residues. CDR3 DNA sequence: TGTGCCAGCAGTTGGGACAGAGAAGAGACCCAGTACTTC. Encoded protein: CASSWDREETQYF.

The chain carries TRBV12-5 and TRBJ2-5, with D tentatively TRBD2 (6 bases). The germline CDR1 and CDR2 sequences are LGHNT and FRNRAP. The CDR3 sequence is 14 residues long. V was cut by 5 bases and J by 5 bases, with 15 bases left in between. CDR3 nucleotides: TGTGCTAGTGGTGTCAAGGGAGGTTGGGAGACCCAGTACTTC. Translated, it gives CASGVKGGWETQYF.

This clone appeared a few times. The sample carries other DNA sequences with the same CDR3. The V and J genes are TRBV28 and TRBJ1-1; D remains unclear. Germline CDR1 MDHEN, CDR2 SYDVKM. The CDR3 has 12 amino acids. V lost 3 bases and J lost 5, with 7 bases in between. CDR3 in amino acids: CASSLEGTEAFF. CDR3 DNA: TGTGCCAGCAGTTTGGAGGGAACTGAAGCTTTCTTT.

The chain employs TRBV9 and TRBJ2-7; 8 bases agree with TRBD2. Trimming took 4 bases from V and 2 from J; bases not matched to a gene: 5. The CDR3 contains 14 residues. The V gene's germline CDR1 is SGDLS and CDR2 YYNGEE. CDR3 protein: CASSPDSGAYEQYF. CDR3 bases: TGTGCCAGCAGCCCAGATAGCGGGGCCTACGAGCAGTACTTC. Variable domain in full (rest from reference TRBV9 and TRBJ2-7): DSGVTQTPKHLITATGQRVTLRCSPRSGDLSVYWYQQSLDQGLQFLIQYYNGEERAKGNILERFSAQQFPDLHSELNLSSLELGDSALYFCASSPDSGAYEQYFGPGTRLTVT.

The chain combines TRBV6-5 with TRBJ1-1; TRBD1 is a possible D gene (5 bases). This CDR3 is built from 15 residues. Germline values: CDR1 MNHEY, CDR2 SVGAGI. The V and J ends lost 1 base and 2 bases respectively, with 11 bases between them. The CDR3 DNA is TGTGCCAGCAGTTACTTCGGGGGATCTAACACTGAAGCTTTCTTT. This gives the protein CASSYFGGSNTEAFF.

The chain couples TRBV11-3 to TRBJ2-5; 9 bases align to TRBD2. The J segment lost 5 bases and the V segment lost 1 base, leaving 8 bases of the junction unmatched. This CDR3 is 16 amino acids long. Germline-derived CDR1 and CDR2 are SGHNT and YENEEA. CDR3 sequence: CASSLGVAGDRETQYF. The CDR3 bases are TGTGCCAGCAGCTTAGGGGTAGCGGGAGATCGGGAGACCCAGTACTTC.

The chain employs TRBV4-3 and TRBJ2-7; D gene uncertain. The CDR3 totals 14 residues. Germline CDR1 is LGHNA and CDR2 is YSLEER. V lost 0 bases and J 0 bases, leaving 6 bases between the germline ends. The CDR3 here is CASSQEGYSYEQYF. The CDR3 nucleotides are TGCGCCAGCAGCCAAGAGGGCTACTCCTACGAGCAGTACTTC.

The CDR3 here is CASIMGQGNTEAFF. The CDR3 DNA reads as TGTGCCAGTATAATGGGACAGGGGAACACTGAAGCTTTCTTT. The chain employs TRBV19 and TRBJ1-1; 9 bases agree with TRBD1. Germline CDR1 reads LNHDA; CDR2 reads SQIVND (reference sequence). Trimming at V came to 7 bases and at J to 1 base, leaving 4 bases not matched to a gene. This CDR3 contains 14 residues.

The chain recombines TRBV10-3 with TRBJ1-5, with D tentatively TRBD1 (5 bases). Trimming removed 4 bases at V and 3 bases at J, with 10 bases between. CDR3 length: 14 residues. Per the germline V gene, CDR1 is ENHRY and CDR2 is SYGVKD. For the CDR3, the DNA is TGTGCCATCAGTGTTTCACAGGTCAATCAGCCCCAGCATTTT. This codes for CAISVSQVNQPQHF.